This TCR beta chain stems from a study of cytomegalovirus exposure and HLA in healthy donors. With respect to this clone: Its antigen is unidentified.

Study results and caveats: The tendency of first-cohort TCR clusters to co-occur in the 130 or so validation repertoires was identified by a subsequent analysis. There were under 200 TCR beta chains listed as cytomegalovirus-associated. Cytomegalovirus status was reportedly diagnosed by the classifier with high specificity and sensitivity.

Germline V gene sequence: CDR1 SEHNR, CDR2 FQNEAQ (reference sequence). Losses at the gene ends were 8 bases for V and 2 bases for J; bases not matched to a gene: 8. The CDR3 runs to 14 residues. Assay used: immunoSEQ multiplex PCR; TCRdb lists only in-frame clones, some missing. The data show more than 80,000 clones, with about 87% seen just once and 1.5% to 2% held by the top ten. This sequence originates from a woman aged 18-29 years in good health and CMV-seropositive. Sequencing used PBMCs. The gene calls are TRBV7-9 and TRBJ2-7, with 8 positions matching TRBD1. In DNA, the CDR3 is TGTGCCAGCGGCCCCTGGACAGGGACCTACGAGCAGTACTTC. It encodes CASGPWTGTYEQYF.